One TCR beta chain is described in this entry. What it binds is unknown. This entry comes from a study of shared clonotypes between healthy human individuals. As for the study in general: Each donor's CD8 memory used one plate, CD8 naive two, each CD4 subset three.

Study-wide findings and caveats: Since donors were few, the genetic and exposure-history diversity represented was limited. The study's rarefaction showed incomplete sorted-subset sequencing despite large depth.

The deep-level immunoSEQ assay was used. TCRdb keeps only in-frame clones here, not all; method: immunoSEQ multiplex PCR. The table lists 650,000 to 800,000 clones, around 92% of them singletons. CDR1 and CDR2 from the germline V gene are SGHRS and YFSETQ. With 4 bases removed from V and 3 bases from J, the gap between germline ends came to 10 bases. This CDR3 is 13 amino acids long. CD45RO-negative, CCR7-selected cells formed the naive CD8 fraction, which excluded terminally differentiated effector memory CD45RA+ cells. Sequencing used naive CD8+ T cells sorted from blood. The V gene is TRBV5-1, the J gene TRBJ1-1; D uncertain. This TCR came from a young man in good health. The CDR3 protein is CASSPRTHTEAFF. The CDR3 DNA reads as TGCGCCAGCAGCCCCCGGACCCACACTGAAGCTTTCTTT.